These T cell receptor beta chains were read from a single sample in a study of T cell responses to AZD1222 COVID-19 vaccine. Sequencing was performed with immunoSEQ multiplex PCR; in TCRdb, only in-frame clones are kept and a portion is missing. This table holds approximately 170,000 clones, around 91% found once. Sequencing was performed on peripheral blood, taken on day 0 of AZD1222 vaccination. Every receptor here comes from an adult in good health. Each CDR3 is given without its conserved first and last residue. Some rows mark clone size as missing; the rest say once, few, many or name a class of expanded clone.

J gene,clone size,V gene,CDR3 protein
TRBJ2-3,-,TRBV5-3,ARSPGTRGVPADTQY
TRBJ1-1,once,TRBV7-2,ASSPQPGGIEAF
TRBJ1-3,-,TRBV20-1,SASVRNTIY
TRBJ1-2,-,TRBV3-1/TRBV3-2,ASRGTKDYGYT
TRBJ2-3,-,TRBV6-2/TRBV6-3,ASSYSRGTDTQY
TRBJ1-2,-,TRBV5-1,ASSLTGQGPYGYT
TRBJ1-4,-,TRBV15,ATSREIQRNEKLF
TRBJ1-6,-,TRBV10-3,AITGSLFGNSPLH
TRBJ2-3,-,TRBV6-2/TRBV6-3,ASSYPDYAGTDTQY
TRBJ2-2,-,TRBV10-3,AISEASGGRNTGELF
TRBJ1-3,-,TRBV21-1,ASSKASGQGSAGNTIY
TRBJ2-3,-,TRBV9,ASSGSNSVDTQY
TRBJ1-2,once,TRBV6-5,ASSYSRGGGYT
TRBJ1-5,-,TRBV15,ATSRDRGAGQPQH
TRBJ2-2,-,TRBV27,ASSASPFGPGELF
TRBJ1-6,-,TRBV7-3,ASSPTGGGAGNSPLH
TRBJ2-1,-,TRBV27,ASSLLVSGTYNEQF
TRBJ2-3,-,TRBV7-8,ASSLRDRVQY
TRBJ1-2,-,TRBV25-1,ASSKMTDHYGYT
TRBJ1-4,-,TRBV19,ASRDRTTEELF
TRBJ2-7,-,TRBV7-8,ASQETPEGSGEQY
TRBJ2-1,-,TRBV19,ASSMGGLAYNEQF
TRBJ1-5,once,TRBV12-3/TRBV12-4,ASSSTTRQPQH
TRBJ2-1,-,TRBV5-1,ASSLVGTSGGLDYNEQF
TRBJ2-3,-,TRBV29-1,SVKSTDTQY
TRBJ2-7,-,TRBV4-3,ASSQDRSPSYEQY
TRBJ1-2,few,TRBV6-6,ASRESRRYNYGYT
TRBJ2-2,-,TRBV5-5,ASSKPQGVNTGELF
TRBJ2-3,-,TRBV5-1,ASSIGQGPDTQY
TRBJ1-5,-,TRBV4-1,ASSQEGHVVFGQPQH
TRBJ2-3,-,TRBV19,ASKVGRNTDTQY
TRBJ2-1,many,TRBV6-4,ASSEAGYNEQF
TRBJ1-5,-,TRBV5-1,ASSDGTGGSNQPQH
TRBJ2-2,-,TRBV9,ASSPAGTSGGGTGELF
TRBJ1-2,-,TRBV12-3/TRBV12-4,ASSFHRNFGYT
TRBJ2-3,-,TRBV3-1/TRBV3-2,ASSPPLRWGGITDTQY
TRBJ1-6,-,TRBV4-1,ASSQVDRDNSPLH
TRBJ1-1,-,TRBV23-1,ASRANGTLEAF
TRBJ2-5,-,TRBV7-3,ASSRTGSDQETQY
TRBJ2-2,once,TRBV5-1,ASSINSYTGELF
TRBJ1-3,once,TRBV6-5,AGFSDSGNTIY
TRBJ1-5,few,TRBV5-1,ASSLGDNRTPQH
TRBJ1-5,-,TRBV7-2,ASSPLSGGVISQPQH
TRBJ2-3,-,TRBV10-3,AISGTSDKDTQY
TRBJ2-5,-,TRBV5-1,ASSQDRETQY
TRBJ2-7,-,TRBV7-2,ASSLTGTDHYEQY
TRBJ1-1,-,TRBV20-1,SAPEAF
TRBJ2-2,-,TRBV28,ASTETGVTGELF
TRBJ1-3,-,TRBV5-5,ASSSYSGNTIY
TRBJ2-7,-,TRBV2,ASTGQGAREQY